A single sample gave rise to the 13 T cell receptor beta chains below, sequenced in a study of T-cell memory formation after mild COVID-19. TCRdb independently ran MiXCR on the 5' RACE reads; one entry per CDR3 protein. This table has 410,000 or so distinct CDR3 sequences, 20% to 30% appearing once. Sequencing was carried out using PBMCs or a T cell subset sorted from them (not recorded which). The receptors originated from an adult woman who had mild COVID-19 (a few samples of this study predate the infection). Cell type and time point are not known.

The chain couples TRBV7-9 to TRBJ2-7, with TRBD2 identical over 8 bases. V shed 6 bases, J shed 0 bases, and the junction held 4 bases outside the gene matches. The germline CDR1 and CDR2 sequences are SEHNR and FQNEAQ (reference sequence). The CDR3 has 14 residues. This CDR3 reads CASRLSGSSYEQYF. DNA of the CDR3: TGTGCCAGCAGGCTGAGCGGGAGCTCCTACGAGCAGTACTTC.

There are a few counts of this clonotype. This rearrangement joins TRBV4-1 to TRBJ2-1; TRBD1 matches at 7 bases. The length of the CDR3 is 15 residues. V was pared by 0 bases and J by 13 bases, with 12 bases of the junction left unmatched. Germline lookup yields CDR1 MGHRA and CDR2 YSYEKL. This CDR3 reads CASSQDPGIRDSQFF. The CDR3 region has the DNA TGCGCCAGCAGCCAAGATCCCGGGATTCGGGACAGCCAGTTCTTC.

Only a few counts were recorded for this clonotype. CDR3 protein: CASRPWGSGDFEQFF. CDR3 DNA sequence: TGTGCCAGCAGGCCATGGGGAAGCGGGGACTTTGAGCAGTTCTTC. This rearrangement joins TRBV12-3 or TRBV12-4 to TRBJ2-1; 7 positions match TRBD2. The CDR3 contains 15 residues. Trimming at V came to 6 bases and at J to 9 bases, leaving 14 bases not matched to a gene.

V gene TRBV12-3 or TRBV12-4 combines with J gene TRBJ2-5, with 7 nucleotides matching TRBD1. The CDR3 covers 14 residues. Trimming took 4 bases from V and 5 from J; bases not matched to a gene: 7. CDR3: CASSSGGVPETQYF. DNA for the CDR3: TGTGCCAGCAGTTCAGGGGGAGTCCCGGAGACCCAGTACTTC.

V is TRBV12-3 or TRBV12-4 and J is TRBJ2-7; D is perhaps TRBD1 or TRBD2 (6 bases each). The germline V and J ends were trimmed by 4 bases and 6 bases, with 16 bases remaining between them. This CDR3 is built from 14 residues. CDR3 sequence reads: CASSSPGALGEQYF. The CDR3 nucleotides are TGTGCCAGCAGTTCCCCGGGGGCATTGGGCGAGCAGTACTTC.

This clonotype was detected only a few times. This sequence joins TRBV19 and TRBJ2-1, with D maybe TRBD2 (6 bases). CDR3 size: 16 residues. Germline CDR1 reads LNHDA; CDR2 reads SQIVND (reference sequence). V gave up 6 bases and J gave up 6 bases, with 21 bases separating them. The CDR3 region has the DNA TGTGCCAGTAGCTTACCTCCGCGGGGACCAGGCAATGAGCAGTTCTTC. Residues: CASSLPPRGPGNEQFF.

This clonotype was seen ten or more times. V is TRBV24-1 and J is TRBJ2-3; TRBD1 or TRBD2 may be the D gene (5 bases each). The CDR3 runs to 14 residues. V shed 6 bases and J shed 2 bases, with 11 bases lying between them. CDR1 is KGHDR, CDR2 SFDVKD, per germline. This chain's CDR3 is CATSLPGLTDTQYF. The CDR3, as DNA: TGTGCCACCAGTCTTCCGGGGCTCACAGATACGCAGTATTTT.

This chain connects TRBV4-3 to TRBJ2-1; maybe TRBD2 (6 bases). Trimming pared 1 base from V and 8 bases from J, leaving 15 bases between. The V gene's germline CDR1 is LGHNA and CDR2 YSLEER. This CDR3 is 15 amino acids long. Here the CDR3 reads CASSQVMTRGDEQFF. The DNA for the CDR3 is TGCGCCAGCAGCCAAGTCATGACTAGAGGGGATGAGCAGTTCTTC.

The chain recombines TRBV5-4 with TRBJ1-2, with 10 bases identical to TRBD1. CDR1 and CDR2 from the germline V gene are SGHNT and YYREEE (reference sequence). Trimming removed 4 bases from V and 2 bases from J; junction bases left unmatched: 5. The CDR3 extends over 15 amino acids. In DNA form, the CDR3 reads TGTGCCAGCAGCCGGGAGGACAGGGGGAACTATGGCTACACCTTC. This sequence encodes CASSREDRGNYGYTF.

The V gene is TRBV7-9, the J gene TRBJ2-5, with a tentative D call TRBD2 (5 bases). The CDR3 runs to 15 residues. Germline assignment: CDR1 SEHNR and CDR2 FQNEAQ (reference sequence). Trimming took off 6 bases at V and 3 bases at J, with 17 bases between the two ends. CDR3 coding DNA: TGTGCCAGCAGTTCTGGAGGTGGCGGAAAAGAGACCCAGTACTTC. It translates to CASSSGGGGKETQYF.

The chain uses TRBV6-5 and TRBJ1-2; 10 positions agree with TRBD1. J lost 8 bases, V lost 2 bases, and 11 bases had no gene match. This CDR3 is 16 amino acids long. Germline lookup yields CDR1 MNHEY and CDR2 SVGAGI. Written as DNA, the CDR3 is TGTGCCAGCAGTTACCCCCGGACAGGGGGAGTTAAGGGCTACACCTTC. Translation gives CASSYPRTGGVKGYTF.

In this sample, this clonotype turned up many times. The chain employs TRBV5-6 and TRBJ2-2; D gene ambiguous. Germline CDR1 SGHDT, CDR2 YYEEEE. The CDR3 has 14 residues. V was clipped by 1 base and J by 3 bases, with 7 bases between them. The CDR3 DNA reads TGTGCCAGCAGCTTGTTGGAGTACACCGGGGAGCTGTTTTTT. Its translation: CASSLLEYTGELFF. The full variable domain, completed using reference TRBV5-6 and TRBJ2-2, is DAGVTQSPTHLIKTRGQQVTLRCSPKSGHDTVSWYQQALGQGPQFIFQYYEEEERQRGNFPDRFSGHQFPNYSSELNVNALLLGDSALYLCASSLLEYTGELFFGEGSRLTVL.

This clonotype was counted between two and nine times. The chain joins TRBV9 to TRBJ2-7; 8 nucleotides line up with TRBD1. The V segment lost 4 bases and the J segment 2 bases; nucleotides outside the gene matches: 5. CDR3 length: 14 amino acids. Germline V gene sequence: CDR1 SGDLS, CDR2 YYNGEE. This chain's CDR3 is CASSRGQGTYEQYF. The DNA of the CDR3 is TGTGCCAGCAGCCGAGGACAGGGTACCTACGAGCAGTACTTC.